The source of this TCR beta chain is a study of blood T cell repertoires in COVID-19. Study overall: Sites in the United States, Italy and Spain provided acute and convalescent COVID-19 samples. Sample material is recorded as cDNA or gDNA derived from T cells, B-cell-depleted T cells, or PBMCs.

There are 11 residues in the CDR3. V lost 6 bases, J lost 5 bases, and 9 bases lay in between. Germline values: CDR1 DFQATT, CDR2 SNEGSKA (reference sequence). Seattle participants joined during active infection and were tracked over time. Original analysis: Amplified reference gene primers provided the basis for estimating nucleated cell counts. Method: immunoSEQ multiplex PCR; TCRdb's copy keeps in-frame clones and lacks some. That table supplies the V and J calls and clone size; D and trimming were determined from the DNA. The data hold about 360,000 clones, with 75% to 90% observed a single time. Sequenced: peripheral blood. The chain recombines TRBV20-1 with TRBJ2-3; D is possibly TRBD1 (5 bases). This sequence originates from an older woman with COVID-19, enrolled during active disease. CDR3: CSAQDKDTQYF. The CDR3 region has the DNA TGCAGTGCCCAGGACAAAGATACGCAGTATTTT.